Each of the 25 T cell receptor beta chains below was sequenced from the same sample in a study of T cell repertoires in cytomegalovirus infection. TCRdb re-called the reads through MiXCR, storing one row per CDR3 protein. The sample contains some 390,000 distinct CDR3 sequences, 18% of which appear only once. Material for sequencing was PBMCs. These receptors all stem from a human donor in good health (CMV status not recorded). Some clones in this sample may be carry-over from other donors' samples.

Only one count was recorded for this clonotype. The chain has TRBV2 and TRBJ2-3; D is possibly TRBD1 (7 bases). The V and J ends lost 3 bases and 3 bases respectively, with 10 bases between them. CDR3 length equals 14 residues. Per the germline V gene, CDR1 is SNHLY and CDR2 is FYNNEI. The CDR3 bases are TGTGCCAGCAGTGAGGAGGGGGCAACAGATACGCAGTATTTT. As protein: CASSEEGATDTQYF.

The gene calls are TRBV4-1 and TRBJ1-2; D possibly corresponds to TRBD1 (6 bases). This CDR3 is 14 amino acids long. V was trimmed by 4 bases and J by 6 bases, leaving 15 bases between them. Germline assignment: CDR1 MGHRA and CDR2 YSYEKL. In nucleotides, the CDR3 is TGCGCCAGCAGCCGCTCACCAGGGGCGGATGGCTACACCTTC. The encoded protein is CASSRSPGADGYTF.

The gene calls are TRBV11-2 and TRBJ1-2; D remains ambiguous. Between the trimmed V and J ends, which lost 3 bases and 2 bases, there was a span of 10 bases. There are 14 residues in the CDR3. CDR1 is SGHAT, CDR2 FQNNGV, per germline. CDR3 in amino acids: CASSLYGLNYGYTF. In nucleotides, the CDR3 is TGTGCCAGCAGCTTGTACGGACTGAACTATGGCTACACCTTC.

The chain couples TRBV6-2 or TRBV6-3 to TRBJ2-4, with 9 bases identical to TRBD1. CDR1 and CDR2 (germline): MNHEY, SVGEGT. After removal of 1 base from V and 8 bases from J, the junction contained 3 bases not matched to a gene. The CDR3 contains 14 residues. In DNA form, the CDR3 reads TGTGCCAGCAGTTACTGGGACAGGGAAGACATTCAGTACTTC. Amino acids: CASSYWDREDIQYF.

The chain couples TRBV25-1 to TRBJ1-4; TRBD1 matches at 7 bases. Unmatched junction bases numbered 7, after V lost 6 bases and J lost 3 bases. CDR1 MGHDK and CDR2 SYGVNS come from the germline V gene. CDR3 size: 15 residues. The CDR3: CASRHSGTANEKLFF. CDR3 in DNA: TGTGCCAGCAGGCACTCAGGGACAGCTAATGAAAAACTGTTTTTT.

The table lists this clonotype with a few counts. The V and J genes are TRBV7-2 and TRBJ2-7; 9 positions agree with TRBD2. J lost 2 bases, V lost 4 bases, and 3 bases had no gene match. Germline lookup yields CDR1 SGHTA and CDR2 FQGNSA. The CDR3 spans 14 residues. This chain's CDR3 is CASSYPSGAYEQYF. CDR3 DNA: TGTGCCAGCAGCTATCCTAGCGGGGCCTACGAGCAGTACTTC.

The chain recombines TRBV20-1 with TRBJ2-5; D is uncertain. V lost 3 bases and J 2 bases, leaving 10 bases between the germline ends. The CDR3 spans 13 residues. Germline lookup yields CDR1 DFQATT and CDR2 SNEGSKA (reference sequence). Here the CDR3 DNA reads TGCAGTGCTAGTCTGACCGAGCAAGAGACCCAGTACTTC. The encoded protein is CSASLTEQETQYF.

CDR3 amino acids: CSARITANTGELFF. CDR3 nucleotide sequence: TGCAGTGCTAGAATCACAGCGAACACCGGGGAGCTGTTTTTT. This sequence joins TRBV20-1 and TRBJ2-2; D uncertain. Trimming stripped 2 bases from V and 0 bases from J, with 7 bases between. Germline V gene lookup returns CDR1 DFQATT and CDR2 SNEGSKA (reference sequence). The CDR3 is 14 amino acids.

The chain is built from TRBV27 and TRBJ2-3, with TRBD1 as a possible D gene (6 bases). There are 12 residues in the CDR3. Germline lookup yields CDR1 MNHEY and CDR2 SMNVEV (reference sequence). Trimming took off 6 bases at V and 6 bases at J, with 10 bases between the two ends. Here the CDR3 reads CASRRQVDTQYF. The CDR3 DNA reads TGTGCCAGCAGACGACAGGTCGATACGCAGTATTTT.

This clonotype was counted at least ten times. V is TRBV12-3 or TRBV12-4 and J is TRBJ2-3; D unclear. The CDR3 contains 13 residues. V was clipped by 6 bases and J by 1 base, with 8 bases between them. For the CDR3, the DNA is TGTGCCAGCAGCCGGTTTGGCACAGATACGCAGTATTTT. Encoded protein: CASSRFGTDTQYF.

In its sample, this clonotype was seen many times. The chain couples TRBV28 to TRBJ2-3; 14 nucleotides line up with TRBD2. The CDR3 totals 19 residues. The V and J ends lost 6 bases and 2 bases, in that order; junction bases with no gene match: 13. From germline, CDR1 is MDHEN and CDR2 SYDVKM. CDR3 nucleotide sequence: TGTGCCAGCAGCCGGGCGACTAGCGGGGGGGTCTTATTCACAGATACGCAGTATTTT. Translating gives CASSRATSGGVLFTDTQYF.

This clonotype has at least ten counts. This chain uses TRBV7-2 with TRBJ1-1; no firm D call. Germline CDR1 is SGHTA and CDR2 is FQGNSA. The CDR3 is 15 amino acids. V was cut by 3 bases and J by 4 bases, with 15 bases left in between. This chain's CDR3 is CASSFSAGRTTEAFF. DNA for the CDR3: TGTGCCAGCAGCTTTAGTGCTGGGAGGACCACTGAAGCTTTCTTT.

The table lists this clonotype with many counts. The chain employs TRBV7-9 and TRBJ2-6, with D perhaps TRBD1 (6 bases). Trimming removed 5 bases at V and 0 bases at J, with 14 bases between. The CDR3 consists of 17 residues. Germline values: CDR1 SEHNR, CDR2 FQNEAQ (reference sequence). The CDR3 here is CASSNRTVYSGANVLTF. The CDR3 nucleotides are TGTGCCAGCAGCAATAGGACAGTCTACTCTGGGGCCAACGTCCTGACTTTC. The entire variable domain, with the rest obtained from reference TRBV7-9 and TRBJ2-6, is as follows: DTGVSQNPRHKITKRGQNVTFRCDPISEHNRLYWYRQTLGQGPEFLTYFQNEAQLEKSRLLSDRFSAERPKGSFSTLEIQRTEQGDSAMYLCASSNRTVYSGANVLTFGAGSRLTVL.

There are many counts of this clonotype. The chain recombines TRBV15 with TRBJ2-5; D is possibly TRBD2 (6 bases). The CDR3 totals 18 residues. CDR1 is LNHNV and CDR2 is YYDKDF in the germline V gene (reference sequence). V was shortened by 0 bases and J by 2 bases, with 19 bases between the two germline ends. The CDR3 DNA is TGTGCCACCAGCAGAGACCTGAAAACTCCGGGACTTCAAGAGACCCAGTACTTC. This gives the protein CATSRDLKTPGLQETQYF. The complete variable domain, with remaining parts taken from reference TRBV15 and TRBJ2-5, reads DAMVIQNPRYQVTQFGKPVTLSCSQTLNHNVMYWYQQKSSQAPKLLFHYYDKDFNNEADTPDNFQSRRPNTSFCFLDIRSPGLGDTAMYLCATSRDLKTPGLQETQYFGPGTRLLVL.

This clonotype was detected many times. The gene calls are TRBV7-6 and TRBJ1-2; 9 bases map to TRBD1. The CDR3 sequence is 14 residues long. The ends lost 0 bases at V and 5 bases at J; junction bases unmatched: 1. Germline lookup yields CDR1 SGHVS and CDR2 FNYEAQ. DNA for the CDR3: TGTGCCAGCAGCTTAGCGGACAGGGGATATGGCTACACCTTC. It yields the protein CASSLADRGYGYTF.

This clonotype was observed a handful of times. Here the CDR3 DNA reads TGTGCCTGGAGTCCGATCATAGATACGCAGTATTTT. This sequence encodes CAWSPIIDTQYF. This chain joins TRBV30 and TRBJ2-3; no firm D call. V lost 2 bases and J 5 bases, leaving 8 bases between the germline ends. This CDR3 spans 12 amino acids. Germline-derived CDR1 and CDR2 are GTSNPN and SVGIG (reference sequence).

The chain uses TRBV9 and TRBJ2-3, with 8 bases lining up with TRBD1. CDR1 and CDR2 from the germline V gene are SGDLS and YYNGEE. The CDR3 loop spans 13 amino acids. J was trimmed by 4 bases and V by 3 bases; bases with no gene match: 1. The CDR3 spells CASSGQGPDTQYF. The CDR3 DNA sequence: TGTGCCAGCAGCGGACAGGGGCCAGATACGCAGTATTTT.

This clonotype was picked up many times. This sequence joins TRBV7-2 and TRBJ1-5, with 7 bases fitting TRBD1. V dropped 5 bases and J dropped 5; count of bases not matched to a gene: 6. Germline assignment: CDR1 SGHTA and CDR2 FQGNSA. The length of the CDR3 is 14 residues. CDR3 amino acids: CASSRTGSYQPQHF. The CDR3, as DNA: TGTGCCAGCAGCCGGACAGGCTCATATCAGCCCCAGCATTTT.

A few counts support this clonotype. The V call is TRBV5-1, the J call TRBJ1-2; D possibly corresponds to TRBD1 (5 bases). The germline V and J ends were trimmed by 3 bases and 4 bases, with 10 bases remaining between them. This CDR3 region has 13 residues. Germline V gene data show CDR1 as SGHRS and CDR2 as YFSETQ. The CDR3 loop reads CASSSREAYGYTF. In DNA form, the CDR3 reads TGCGCCAGCAGCTCCAGGGAGGCCTATGGCTACACCTTC.

V usage is TRBV6-1 and J usage is TRBJ1-5, with 10 bases matching TRBD1. Per the germline V gene, CDR1 is MNHNS and CDR2 is SASEGT. CDR3 length equals 15 residues. Losses at the gene ends were 6 bases for V and 6 bases for J; bases not matched to a gene: 8. This CDR3 is CASSQTGGAGQPQHF. The CDR3 bases are TGTGCCAGCAGCCAGACAGGGGGCGCGGGTCAGCCCCAGCATTTT.

The chain employs TRBV5-4 and TRBJ2-5, with D unresolved. This CDR3 is built from 14 residues. The V end lost 4 bases, the J end lost 5 bases, and 15 bases lay between the germline ends. CDR1 and CDR2 (germline): SGHNT, YYREEE (reference sequence). This chain's CDR3 is CASSRSESRETQYF. The CDR3 DNA follows: TGTGCCAGCAGCCGGTCGGAGAGCAGGGAGACCCAGTACTTC.

V and J are TRBV4-1 and TRBJ2-7; 12 bases agree with TRBD2. This CDR3 comprises 16 residues. Trimming at V came to 1 base and at J to 6 bases, leaving 7 bases not matched to a gene. CDR1 and CDR2 from the germline V gene are MGHRA and YSYEKL. CDR3: CASSQATTSGSGEQYF. DNA of the CDR3: TGCGCCAGCAGCCAAGCCACGACTAGCGGGAGTGGCGAGCAGTACTTC.

This clonotype was detected ten times or more. The chain has TRBV7-2 and TRBJ1-5; D is ambiguous. Germline-derived CDR1 and CDR2 are SGHTA and FQGNSA. This CDR3 has 15 amino acids. V lost 5 bases, J lost 7 bases, and 18 bases lay in between. The CDR3 protein is CASSIRRGSGQPQHF. The DNA for the CDR3 is TGTGCCAGCAGCATCCGCCGTGGGTCGGGACAGCCCCAGCATTTT. The complete variable domain, with remaining parts taken from reference TRBV7-2 and TRBJ1-5, reads GAGVSQSPSNKVTEKGKDVELRCDPISGHTALYWYRQSLGQGLEFLIYFQGNSAPDKSGLPSDRFSAERTGGSVSTLTIQRTQQEDSAVYLCASSIRRGSGQPQHFGDGTRLSIL.

On this clonotype: A much bigger clone sits one base away, suggesting this may be a read error. The CDR3 DNA is TGTGCCAGCAGCCAGGCGGTTAAACATCAGCCCCAGCATTTT. Its protein product is CASSQAVKHQPQHF. This sequence joins TRBV2 and TRBJ1-5; no firm D call. The CDR3 loop spans 14 amino acids. Germline V CDR1 and CDR2: SNHLY, FYNNEI. V lost 6 bases to trimming and J lost 5 bases, with 14 bases between them. Full variable domain (missing parts from reference TRBV2 and TRBJ1-5): EPEVTQTPSHQVTQMGQEVILRCVPISNHLYFYWYRQILGQKVEFLVSFYNNEISEKSEIFDDQFSVERPDGSNFTLKIRSTKLEDSAMYFCASSQAVKHQPQHFGDGTRLSIL.

This clonotype was observed many times. The chain is built from TRBV7-2 and TRBJ1-6; no definite D call. The CDR3 is 16 amino acids. Germline values: CDR1 SGHTA, CDR2 FQGNSA. Deletions cut 1 base from V and 0 bases from J, with 7 bases between. The CDR3, as DNA: TGTGCCAGCAGCTTAGTCGCCAACTCCTATAATTCACCCCTCCACTTT. As protein: CASSLVANSYNSPLHF.